The sequence of this TCR beta chain was determined in a study of blood T cell repertoires in COVID-19. Study background: Donors in the United States, Italy and Spain gave samples during acute or convalescent COVID-19. Sources were T cells, B-cell-depleted T cells, or PBMCs; the material itself was cDNA or gDNA.

J gave up 1 base and V 5 bases, and 4 bases lay outside the gene matches. Germline lookup yields CDR1 SEHNR and CDR2 FQNEAQ (reference sequence). CDR3 size: 17 residues. In the source study's methods: Reference gene primer amplification yielded estimated nucleated cell counts. The method was immunoSEQ multiplex PCR; TCRdb's version includes in-frame clones alone and lacks a portion of them. V and J calls and clone size follow that table, whereas D and trimming were derived from the DNA. The sample yields under 350,000 clones, 85% seen once. The rearrangement uses TRBV7-9 and TRBJ2-3; 15 bases fit TRBD2. This clonotype originated in a human donor in a cohort sampled during active COVID-19. The sequenced sample was peripheral blood. The CDR3 reads CASSAGLAGGRTDTQYF. CDR3 bases: TGTGCCAGCAGCGCAGGACTAGCGGGAGGGCGCACAGATACGCAGTATTTT.